This TCR beta chain was identified in a study of cytomegalovirus exposure and HLA in healthy donors. The study ran its PCR with 60 Vbeta and 13 Jbeta primers. Methods used by the authors: Approximately 73 million unique TCR beta chains, roughly 11 million shared, were counted in a later analysis. Here immunoSEQ multiplex PCR was the method, and the copy in TCRdb shows in-frame clones only, minus some. The DNA gave D and trimming, while V, J and clone size come from that table. The table has 150,000 to 200,000 clones, around 74% seen once. Per the germline V gene, CDR1 is MNHEY and CDR2 is SMNVEV (reference sequence). With V trimmed by 2 bases and J by 4 bases, 4 bases remained unmatched. This CDR3 is 15 amino acids long.

The rearrangement uses TRBV27 and TRBJ2-7; 11 nucleotides align to TRBD2. Sequencing input: PBMCs. This receptor was identified in a female donor in good health and CMV-seronegative. CDR3 sequence: CASSLTGTSGYEQYF. The CDR3 coding sequence is TGTGCCAGCAGTTTAACCGGGACTAGCGGATACGAGCAGTACTTC.